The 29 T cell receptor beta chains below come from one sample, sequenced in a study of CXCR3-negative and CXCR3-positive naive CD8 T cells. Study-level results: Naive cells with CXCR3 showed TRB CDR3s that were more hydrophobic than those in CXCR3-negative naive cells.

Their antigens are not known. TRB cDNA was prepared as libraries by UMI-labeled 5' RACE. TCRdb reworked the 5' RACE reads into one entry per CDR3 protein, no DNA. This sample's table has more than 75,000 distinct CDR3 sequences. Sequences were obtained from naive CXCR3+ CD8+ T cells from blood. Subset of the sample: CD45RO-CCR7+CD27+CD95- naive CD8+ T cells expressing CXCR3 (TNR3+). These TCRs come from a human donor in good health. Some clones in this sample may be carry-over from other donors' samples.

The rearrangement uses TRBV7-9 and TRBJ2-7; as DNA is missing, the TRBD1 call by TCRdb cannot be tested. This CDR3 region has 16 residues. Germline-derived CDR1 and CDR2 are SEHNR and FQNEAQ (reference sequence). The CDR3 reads CASSLETVTGDYEQYF.

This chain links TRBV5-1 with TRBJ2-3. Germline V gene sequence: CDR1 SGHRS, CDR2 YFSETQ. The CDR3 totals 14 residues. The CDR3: CASSLEQPTDTQYF.

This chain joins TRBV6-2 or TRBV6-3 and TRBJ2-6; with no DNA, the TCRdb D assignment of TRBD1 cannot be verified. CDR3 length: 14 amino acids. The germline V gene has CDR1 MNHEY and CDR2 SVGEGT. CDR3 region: CASSPEGESNVLTF.

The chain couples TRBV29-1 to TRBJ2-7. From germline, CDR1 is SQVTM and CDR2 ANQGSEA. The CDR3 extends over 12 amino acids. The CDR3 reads CSVEDETTEQYF.

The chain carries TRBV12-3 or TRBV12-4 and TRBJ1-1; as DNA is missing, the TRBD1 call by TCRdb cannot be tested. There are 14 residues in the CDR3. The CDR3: CASSLALGQGDAFF.

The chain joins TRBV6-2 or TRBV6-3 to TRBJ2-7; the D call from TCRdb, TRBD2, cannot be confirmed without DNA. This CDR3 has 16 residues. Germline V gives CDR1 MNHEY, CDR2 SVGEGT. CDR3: CASSSLVAGVIYEQYF.

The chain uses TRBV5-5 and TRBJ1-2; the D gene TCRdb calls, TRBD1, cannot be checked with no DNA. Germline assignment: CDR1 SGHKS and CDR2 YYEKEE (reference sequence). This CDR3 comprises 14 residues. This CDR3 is CASRATGAVDGYTF.

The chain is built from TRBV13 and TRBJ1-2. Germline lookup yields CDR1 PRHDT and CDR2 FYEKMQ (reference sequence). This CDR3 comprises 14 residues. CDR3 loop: CASSLRMGSGGYTF.

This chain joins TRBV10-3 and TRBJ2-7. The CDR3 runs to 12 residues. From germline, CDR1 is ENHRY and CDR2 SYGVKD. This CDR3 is CAISEARTGLYF.

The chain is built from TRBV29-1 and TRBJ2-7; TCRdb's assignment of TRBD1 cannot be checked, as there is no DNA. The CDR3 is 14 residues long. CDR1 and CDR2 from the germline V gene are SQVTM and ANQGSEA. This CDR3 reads CSVEPPGGEFEQYF.

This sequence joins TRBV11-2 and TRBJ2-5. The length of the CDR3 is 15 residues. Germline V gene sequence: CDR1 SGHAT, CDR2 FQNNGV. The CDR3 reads CASSLAAGAPETQYF. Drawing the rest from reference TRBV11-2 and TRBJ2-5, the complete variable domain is EAGVAQSPRYKIIEKRQSVAFWCNPISGHATLYWYQQILGQGPKLLIQFQNNGVVDDSQLPKDRFSAERLKGVDSTLKIQPAKLEDSAVYLCASSLAAGAPETQYFGPGTRLLVL.

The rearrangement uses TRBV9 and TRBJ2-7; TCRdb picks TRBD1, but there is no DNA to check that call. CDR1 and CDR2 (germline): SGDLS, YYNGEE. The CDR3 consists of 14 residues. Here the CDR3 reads CASSPPGANYEQYF.

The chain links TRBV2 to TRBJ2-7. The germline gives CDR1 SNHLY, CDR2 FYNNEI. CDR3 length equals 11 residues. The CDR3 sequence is CASSSGYEQYF.

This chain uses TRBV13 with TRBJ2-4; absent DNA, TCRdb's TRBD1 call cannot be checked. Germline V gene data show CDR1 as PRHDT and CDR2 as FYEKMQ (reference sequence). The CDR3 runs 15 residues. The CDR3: CASSQSGTGINIQYF.

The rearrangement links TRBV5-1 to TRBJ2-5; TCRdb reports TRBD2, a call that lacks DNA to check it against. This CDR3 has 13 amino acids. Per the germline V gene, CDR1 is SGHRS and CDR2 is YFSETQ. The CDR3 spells CASSRRESETQYF. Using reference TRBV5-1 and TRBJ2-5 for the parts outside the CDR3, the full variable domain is KAGVTQTPRYLIKTRGQQVTLSCSPISGHRSVSWYQQTPGQGLQFLFEYFSETQRNKGNFPGRFSGRQFSNSRSEMNVSTLELGDSALYLCASSRRESETQYFGPGTRLLVL.

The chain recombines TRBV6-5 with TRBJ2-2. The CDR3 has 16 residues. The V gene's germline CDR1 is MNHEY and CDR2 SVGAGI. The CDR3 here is CASSPEGSVNTGELFF.

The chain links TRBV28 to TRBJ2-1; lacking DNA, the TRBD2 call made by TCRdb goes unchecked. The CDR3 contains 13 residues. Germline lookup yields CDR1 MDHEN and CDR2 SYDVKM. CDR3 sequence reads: CATGGVAHNEQFF. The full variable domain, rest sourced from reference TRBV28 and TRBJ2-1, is DVKVTQSSRYLVKRTGEKVFLECVQDMDHENMFWYRQDPGLGLRLIYFSYDVKMKEKGDIPEGYSVSREKKERFSLILESASTNQTSMYLCATGGVAHNEQFFGPGTRLTVL.

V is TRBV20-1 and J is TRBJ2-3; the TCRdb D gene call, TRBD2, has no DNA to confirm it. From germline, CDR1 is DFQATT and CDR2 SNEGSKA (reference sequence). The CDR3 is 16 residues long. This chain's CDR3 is CSVEALAGEDPDTQYF.

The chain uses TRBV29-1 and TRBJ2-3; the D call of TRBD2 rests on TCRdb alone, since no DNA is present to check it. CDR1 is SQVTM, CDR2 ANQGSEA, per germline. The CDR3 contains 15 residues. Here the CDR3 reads CSVEETSPSTDTQYF.

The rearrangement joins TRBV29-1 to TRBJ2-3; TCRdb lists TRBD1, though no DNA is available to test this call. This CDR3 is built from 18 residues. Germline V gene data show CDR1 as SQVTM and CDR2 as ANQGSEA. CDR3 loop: CSVELLGTGRLYTDTQYF.

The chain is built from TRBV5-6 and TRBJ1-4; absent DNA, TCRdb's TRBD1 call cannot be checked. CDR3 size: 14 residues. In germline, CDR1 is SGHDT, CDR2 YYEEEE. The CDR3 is CASSLVQGNEKLFF.

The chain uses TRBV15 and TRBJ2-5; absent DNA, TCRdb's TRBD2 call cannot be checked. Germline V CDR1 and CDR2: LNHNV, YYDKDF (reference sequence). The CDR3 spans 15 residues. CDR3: CATSGSTSPGGTQYF.

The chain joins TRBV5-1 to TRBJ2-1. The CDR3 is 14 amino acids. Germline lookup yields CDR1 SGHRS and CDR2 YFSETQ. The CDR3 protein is CASSLYGSYNEQFF.

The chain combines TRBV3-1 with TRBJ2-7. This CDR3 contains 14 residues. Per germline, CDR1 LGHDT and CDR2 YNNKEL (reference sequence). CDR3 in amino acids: CASSQPGSSYEQYF.

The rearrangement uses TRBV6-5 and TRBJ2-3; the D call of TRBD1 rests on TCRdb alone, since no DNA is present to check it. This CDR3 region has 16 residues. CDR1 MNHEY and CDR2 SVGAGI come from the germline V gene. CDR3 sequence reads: CASSYSYGDSMGTQYF.

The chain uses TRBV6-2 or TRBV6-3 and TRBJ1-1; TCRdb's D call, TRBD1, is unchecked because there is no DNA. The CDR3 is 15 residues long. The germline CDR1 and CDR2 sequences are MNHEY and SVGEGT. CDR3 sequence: CASSYETGANTEAFF.

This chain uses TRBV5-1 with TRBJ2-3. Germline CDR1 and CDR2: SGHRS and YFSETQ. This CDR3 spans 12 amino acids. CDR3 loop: CASSLGVDTQYF.

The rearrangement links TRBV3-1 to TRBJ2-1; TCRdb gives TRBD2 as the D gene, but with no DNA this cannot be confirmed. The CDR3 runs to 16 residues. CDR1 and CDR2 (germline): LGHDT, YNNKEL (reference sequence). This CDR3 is CASSPIDSGLYNEQFF.

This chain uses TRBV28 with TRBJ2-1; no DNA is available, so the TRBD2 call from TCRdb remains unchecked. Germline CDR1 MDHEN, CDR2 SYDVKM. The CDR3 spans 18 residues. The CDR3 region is CASSFLFRSGLADNEQFF.